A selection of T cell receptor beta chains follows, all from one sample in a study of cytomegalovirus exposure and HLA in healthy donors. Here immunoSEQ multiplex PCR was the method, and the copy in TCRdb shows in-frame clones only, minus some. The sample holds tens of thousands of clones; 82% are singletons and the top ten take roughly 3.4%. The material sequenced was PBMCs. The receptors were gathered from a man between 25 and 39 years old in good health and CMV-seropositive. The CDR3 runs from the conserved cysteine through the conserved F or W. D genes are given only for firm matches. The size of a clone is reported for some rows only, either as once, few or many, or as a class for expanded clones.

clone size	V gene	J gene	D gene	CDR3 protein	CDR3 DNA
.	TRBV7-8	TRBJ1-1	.	CASSYGGRPNTEAFF	TGTGCCAGCAGCTACGGCGGCCGCCCCAACACTGAAGCTTTCTTT
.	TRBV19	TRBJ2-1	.	CASRAEGFYNEQFF	TGTGCCAGTAGAGCAGAGGGATTCTACAATGAGCAGTTCTTC
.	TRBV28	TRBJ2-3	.	CASSQTDTQYF	TGTGCCAGCAGTCAGACAGATACGCAGTATTTT
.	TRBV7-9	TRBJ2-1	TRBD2	CASGEGAYNEQFF	TGTGCCAGCGGGGAGGGAGCCTACAATGAGCAGTTCTTC
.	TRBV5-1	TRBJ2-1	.	CASSWPEQFF	TGCGCCAGCAGTTGGCCCGAGCAGTTCTTC
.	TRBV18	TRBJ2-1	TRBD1	CASSPPGQGSYNEQFF	TGTGCCAGCTCACCTCCAGGACAGGGCTCCTACAATGAGCAGTTCTTC
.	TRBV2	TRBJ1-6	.	CASERIRGGNNSPLHF	TGTGCCAGCGAAAGGATCCGAGGCGGGAATAATTCACCCCTCCACTTT
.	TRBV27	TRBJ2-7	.	CASSPSAGAIFYEQYF	TGTGCCAGCAGTCCCTCAGCAGGGGCTATCTTCTACGAGCAGTACTTC
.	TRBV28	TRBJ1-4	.	CASIGPGATNEKLFF	TGTGCCAGCATTGGGCCAGGGGCAACTAATGAAAAACTGTTTTTT
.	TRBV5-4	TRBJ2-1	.	CASIVGGEDEQFF	TGTGCCAGCATAGTTGGCGGGGAGGATGAGCAGTTCTTC
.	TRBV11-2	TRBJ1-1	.	CASNPGIRYTEAFF	TGTGCCAGCAACCCGGGAATTCGGTACACTGAAGCTTTCTTT
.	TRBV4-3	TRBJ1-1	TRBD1	CASSQDLGQGNTEAFF	TGCGCCAGCAGCCAAGATTTGGGACAGGGAAACACTGAAGCTTTCTTT
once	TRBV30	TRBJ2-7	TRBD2	CASAGGRGSYEQYF	TGTGCCTCGGCGGGCGGGAGGGGGTCCTACGAGCAGTACTTC
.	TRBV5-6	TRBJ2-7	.	CASSRRGATYEQYF	TGTGCCAGCAGCAGAAGGGGCGCAACCTACGAGCAGTACTTC
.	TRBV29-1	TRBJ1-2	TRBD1	CSGQGAEGYTF	TGCAGCGGACAGGGGGCGGAAGGCTACACCTTC
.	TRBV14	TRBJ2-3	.	CASSQERERGYTQYF	TGTGCCAGCAGCCAAGAGCGGGAGAGGGGGTATACGCAGTATTTT
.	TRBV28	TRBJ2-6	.	CASSLAQAGANVLTF	.
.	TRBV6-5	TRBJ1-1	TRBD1	CASSLDREGAEAFF	TGTGCCAGCAGTCTGGACAGGGAAGGGGCTGAAGCTTTCTTT
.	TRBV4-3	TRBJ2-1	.	CASSQDSQGSYEQFF	TGCGCCAGCAGCCAAGATTCTCAGGGAAGTTATGAGCAGTTCTTC
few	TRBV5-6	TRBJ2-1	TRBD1	CASRPWGQGFHEQFF	TGTGCCAGCAGGCCTTGGGGACAGGGGTTCCATGAGCAGTTCTTC
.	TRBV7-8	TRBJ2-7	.	CASSLPTGYEQYF	TGTGCCAGCAGCTTACCAACAGGCTACGAGCAGTACTTC
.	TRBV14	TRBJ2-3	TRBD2	CASSQPTSGPGYTQYF	TGTGCCAGCAGCCAACCTACTAGCGGGCCCGGGTATACGCAGTATTTT
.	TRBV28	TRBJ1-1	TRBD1	CASSRQGTEAFF	TGTGCCAGCAGTCGACAGGGGACTGAAGCTTTCTTT
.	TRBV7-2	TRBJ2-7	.	CASSFGQSSYEQYF	TGTGCCAGCAGCTTCGGACAGAGCTCCTACGAGCAGTACTTC
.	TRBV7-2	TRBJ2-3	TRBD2	CASSLGTSGATDTQYF	TGTGCCAGCAGCTTAGGGACTAGCGGGGCCACAGATACGCAGTATTTT
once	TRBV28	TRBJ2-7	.	CASSLTGVSYEQYF	TGTGCCAGCAGTTTAACAGGCGTCTCGTACGAGCAGTACTTC
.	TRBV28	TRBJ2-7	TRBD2	CASSTSGGSSYEQYF	TGTGCCAGCAGTACTAGCGGGGGAAGCTCCTACGAGCAGTACTTC